Below, 10 T cell receptor beta chains from the same sample are listed, as sequenced in a study of cytomegalovirus exposure and HLA in healthy donors. With 60 Vbeta and 13 Jbeta primers, the PCR was carried out. Profiled with immunoSEQ multiplex PCR; TCRdb holds only in-frame clones, not every one. The profile covers some 120,000 clones, with approximately 80% appearing a single time and roughly 2.4% taken by the ten largest. Sequenced: PBMCs. The receptors were gathered from a woman between 40 and 50 years old in good health and CMV-seronegative.

J is TRBJ1-4 and V is TRBV4-2; D is unresolved. Trimming left V 5 bases short and J 4 bases short, with 17 bases between. From germline, CDR1 is LGHNA and CDR2 YNFKEQ. This CDR3 is built from 16 residues. DNA for the CDR3: TGTGCCAGCAGCTCCTTGGCGGCAGCTAATAATGAAAAACTGTTTTTT. Translation: CASSSLAAANNEKLFF.

V usage is TRBV5-1 and J usage is TRBJ2-5; no reliable D call. This CDR3 spans 16 amino acids. From germline, CDR1 is SGHRS and CDR2 YFSETQ. V was trimmed by 0 bases and J by 0 bases, leaving 12 bases between them. Here the CDR3 reads CASSLGQVLYQETQYF. For the CDR3, the DNA is TGCGCCAGCAGCTTGGGGCAGGTCCTGTACCAAGAGACCCAGTACTTC.

V and J are TRBV11-2 and TRBJ2-5; D unclear. The DNA end is a closer match to TRBJ2-7, so the J assignment may be wrong. The CDR3 is made up of 14 amino acids. Germline lookup yields CDR1 SGHAT and CDR2 FQNNGV. This chain's CDR3 is CASSLGSIWSEQYF. As DNA, the CDR3 is TGTGCCAGCAGCTTAGGATCGATTTGGAGCGAGCAGTACTTC.

The V call is TRBV5-1, the J call TRBJ2-2; 7 bases fit TRBD2. The CDR3 spans 14 residues. Germline V gives CDR1 SGHRS, CDR2 YFSETQ. V dropped 4 bases and J dropped 6; count of bases not matched to a gene: 6. In DNA, the CDR3 is TGCGCCAGCAGCCCCTGGGGGGGGGCCGGGGAGCTGTTTTTT. Translating gives CASSPWGGAGELFF.

The rearrangement uses TRBV6-6 and TRBJ1-1, with 10 bases that match TRBD1. Per germline, CDR1 MNHNY and CDR2 SVGAGI (reference sequence). CDR3 size: 15 residues. The V gene end was trimmed by 7 bases and the J gene end by 7 bases; junction bases not matched to a gene: 12. CDR3 nucleotides: TGTGCCAGCACCAATACCGACAGGGGGCTTGGTGAAGCTTTCTTT. Residues: CASTNTDRGLGEAFF.

V and J are TRBV7-9 and TRBJ1-3; 9 nucleotides align to TRBD1. V shed 4 bases, J shed 4 bases, and the junction held 5 bases outside the gene matches. The CDR3 has 15 amino acids. Germline loops: CDR1 SEHNR, CDR2 FQNEAQ (reference sequence). The CDR3 DNA reads as TGTGCCAGCAGCTCCGGGACAGGGAACGGAAACACCATATATTTT. It specifies CASSSGTGNGNTIYF.

This chain uses TRBV9 with TRBJ2-1; tentative D call: TRBD1 (6 bases). The V gene's germline CDR1 is SGDLS and CDR2 YYNGEE. The CDR3 spans 17 residues. The V gene lost 3 bases and the J gene lost 1 base, with 17 bases spanning the gap. The CDR3 bases are TGTGCCAGCAGCGCAAACAGGGTCGAAGGGTCCTACAATGAGCAGTTCTTC. This gives the protein CASSANRVEGSYNEQFF.

The genes are TRBV6-6 and TRBJ2-5; D uncertain. CDR1 and CDR2 from the germline V gene are MNHNY and SVGAGI (reference sequence). The CDR3 has 14 amino acids. V gave up 5 bases and J gave up 5 bases, with 15 bases separating them. The CDR3 DNA reads TGTGCCAGCAGTGCAACCGGGTCTAGGGAGACCCAGTACTTC. This codes for CASSATGSRETQYF.

The J gene is TRBJ1-4, the V gene TRBV10-3; 9 bases align to TRBD1. CDR1 and CDR2 (germline): ENHRY, SYGVKD. The CDR3 totals 14 residues. The V gene end was trimmed by 10 bases and the J gene end by 16 bases; junction bases not matched to a gene: 19. CDR3 sequence reads: CASGTGRDIVDGFF. DNA for the CDR3: TGTGCCAGCGGGACAGGGCGGGATATTGTTGATGGGTTTTTT.

V usage is TRBV11-1 and J usage is TRBJ2-7, with TRBD2 matching over 13 bases. After removal of 1 base from V and 3 bases from J, the junction contained 3 bases not matched to a gene. The CDR3 spans 16 residues. The germline V gene has CDR1 SGHAT and CDR2 FQDESV (reference sequence). CDR3 in amino acids: CASSLGTSGGLYEQYF. DNA for the CDR3: TGTGCCAGCAGCTTAGGGACTAGCGGGGGACTCTACGAGCAGTACTTC.